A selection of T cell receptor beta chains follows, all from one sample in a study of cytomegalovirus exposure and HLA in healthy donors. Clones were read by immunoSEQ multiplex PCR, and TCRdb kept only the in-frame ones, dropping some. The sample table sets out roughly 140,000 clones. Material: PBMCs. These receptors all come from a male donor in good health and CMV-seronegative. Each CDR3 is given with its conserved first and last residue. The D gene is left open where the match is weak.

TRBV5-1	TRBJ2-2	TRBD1	CASSLKGAGTGELFF	TGCGCCAGCAGCTTGAAGGGGGCGGGTACCGGGGAGCTGTTTTTT
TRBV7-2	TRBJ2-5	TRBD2	CASSSPGTSSETQYF	TGTGCCAGCAGCTCTCCCGGGACTAGCTCGGAGACCCAGTACTTC
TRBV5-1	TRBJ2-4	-	CASSLNGGIQYF	TGCGCCAGCAGCTTGAACGGTGGCATTCAGTACTTC
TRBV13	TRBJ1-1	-	CASSRHRATEAFF	TGTGCCAGCAGTCGTCATAGAGCAACTGAAGCCTTCTTT
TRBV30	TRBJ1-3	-	CAWSPGLSGNTIYF	TGTGCCTGGAGTCCAGGTCTCTCTGGAAACACCATATATTTT
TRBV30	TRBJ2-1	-	CAWSAAGKQFF	TGTGCCTGGAGTGCGGCAGGGAAGCAGTTCTTC
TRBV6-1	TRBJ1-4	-	CASRASLATNEKLFF	TGTGCCAGCAGAGCTTCCCTTGCAACTAATGAAAAACTGTTTTTT
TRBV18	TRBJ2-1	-	CASSPTSYRDPLGFF	TGTGCCAGCTCACCAACTTCATACAGGGACCCTCTTGGGTTCTTC
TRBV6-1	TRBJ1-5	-	CASRGQRDQPQHF	TGTGCCAGCAGGGGGCAGCGTGATCAGCCCCAGCATTTT
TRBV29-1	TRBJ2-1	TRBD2	CSVGGGEGRVYNEQFF	TGCAGCGTTGGGGGGGGAGAGGGTCGGGTATACAATGAGCAGTTCTTC
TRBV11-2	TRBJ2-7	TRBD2	CASSLEGVAGVYEQYF	TGTGCCAGCAGCTTAGAGGGAGTAGCGGGGGTCTACGAGCAGTACTTC
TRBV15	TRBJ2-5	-	CATSRVPGAQETQYF	TGTGCCACCAGCAGAGTGCCGGGAGCCCAAGAGACCCAGTACTTC
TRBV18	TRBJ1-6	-	CASSPLRDSNSPLHF	TGTGCCAGCTCACCACTCAGGGATTCTAATTCACCCCTCCACTTT
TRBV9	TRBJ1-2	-	CASSAEGRGAFGYTF	TGTGCCAGCAGCGCGGAGGGGAGGGGCGCATTTGGCTACACCTTC
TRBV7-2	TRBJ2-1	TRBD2	CASSFSGGGEQFF	TGTGCCAGCAGTTTCAGCGGGGGGGGTGAGCAGTTCTTC
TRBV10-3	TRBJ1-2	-	CAISEGGLDGYTF	TGTGCCATCAGTGAGGGCGGTTTAGATGGCTACACCTTC
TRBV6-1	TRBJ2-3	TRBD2	CASSATSGSGDTQYF	TGTGCCAGCAGCGCGACTAGCGGGAGTGGGGATACGCAGTATTTT
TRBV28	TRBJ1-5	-	CASSALRGSNQPQHF	TGTGCCAGCAGTGCCCTACGAGGGAGCAATCAGCCCCAGCATTTT
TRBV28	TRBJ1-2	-	CASGDLPGGYGYTF	TGTGCCAGCGGAGACCTCCCCGGGGGGTATGGCTACACCTTC
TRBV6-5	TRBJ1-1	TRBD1	CASSWRTGGSEAFF	TGTGCCAGCAGTTGGAGGACAGGCGGAAGTGAAGCTTTCTTT
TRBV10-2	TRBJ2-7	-	CASSDSIYEQYF	TGCGCCAGCAGTGACAGTATCTACGAGCAGTACTTC
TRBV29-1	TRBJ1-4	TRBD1	CSVQGQSPNEKLFF	TGCAGCGTCCAGGGACAGAGTCCTAATGAAAAACTGTTTTTT
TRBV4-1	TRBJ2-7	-	CASSQERGYEQYF	TGCGCCAGCAGCCAAGAGAGGGGGTACGAGCAGTACTTC
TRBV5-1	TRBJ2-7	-	CASSFGQRMYEQYF	TGCGCCAGCAGCTTTGGACAGCGAATGTACGAGCAGTACTTC
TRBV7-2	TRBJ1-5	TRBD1	CASSSWTGYNSNQPQHF	TGTGCCAGCAGCTCTTGGACAGGGTATAATAGCAATCAGCCCCAGCATTTT
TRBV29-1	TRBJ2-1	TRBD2	CSVIPGLDEQFF	TGCAGCGTTATCCCGGGACTAGATGAGCAGTTCTTC
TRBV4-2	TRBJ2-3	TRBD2	CASSHGTSGSIDTQYF	TGTGCCAGCAGCCACGGGACTAGCGGGAGCATAGATACGCAGTATTTT
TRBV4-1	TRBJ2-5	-	CASSQETHLTGETQYF	TGCGCCAGCAGCCAAGAAACGCACCTAACAGGGGAGACCCAGTACTTC
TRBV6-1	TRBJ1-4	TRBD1	CASSADRAEKLFF	TGTGCCAGCAGTGCGGACAGGGCCGAAAAACTGTTTTTT
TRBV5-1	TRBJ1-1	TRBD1	CASSLGTGYLGTEAFF	TGCGCCAGCAGCTTGGGGACAGGGTATTTAGGGACTGAAGCTTTCTTT
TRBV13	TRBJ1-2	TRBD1	CASSLEDRGIWGYTF	TGTGCCAGCAGCTTAGAGGACAGGGGGATTTGGGGCTACACCTTC
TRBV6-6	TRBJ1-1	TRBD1	CASTKGAANTEAFF	TGTGCCAGCACGAAGGGGGCGGCGAACACTGAAGCTTTCTTT
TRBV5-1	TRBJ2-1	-	CASRSNPDSYNEQFF	TGCGCCTCCCGATCTAACCCCGACTCCTACAATGAGCAGTTCTTC
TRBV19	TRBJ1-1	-	CASSPDRRTEAFF	TGTGCCAGTAGTCCCGACAGACGGACTGAAGCTTTCTTT
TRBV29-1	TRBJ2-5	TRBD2	CSVSSGRVVETQYF	TGCAGCGTGTCTAGCGGGAGAGTTGTAGAGACCCAGTACTTC
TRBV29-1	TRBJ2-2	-	CSVQQGWSPGELFF	TGCAGCGTCCAACAGGGCTGGTCTCCCGGGGAGCTGTTTTTT
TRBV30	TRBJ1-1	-	CAWGGNTEAFF	TGTGCCTGGGGAGGGAACACTGAAGCTTTCTTT
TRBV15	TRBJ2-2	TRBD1	CATSRDRGTANTGELFF	TGTGCCACCAGCAGAGATCGAGGGACAGCGAACACCGGGGAGCTGTTTTTT
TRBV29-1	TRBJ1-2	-	CSVAENYGYTF	TGCAGCGTCGCGGAGAACTATGGCTACACCTTC
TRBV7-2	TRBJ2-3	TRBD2	CASSLLAGGPGDTQYF	TGTGCCAGCAGCTTATTAGCGGGAGGGCCGGGAGATACGCAGTATTTT
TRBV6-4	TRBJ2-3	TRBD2	CASSEAGGTDTQYF	TGTGCCAGCAGTGAAGCGGGGGGCACAGATACGCAGTATTTT
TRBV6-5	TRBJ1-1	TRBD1	CASSDGAGGAFF	TGTGCCAGCAGCGACGGGGCAGGGGGAGCTTTCTTT
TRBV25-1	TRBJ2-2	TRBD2	CASTVTSGTGELFF	TGTGCCAGCACCGTCACTAGCGGCACCGGGGAGCTGTTTTTT
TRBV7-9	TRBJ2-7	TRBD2	CASSTGTSGLSSYEQYF	TGTGCCAGCAGCACCGGGACTAGCGGATTAAGCTCCTACGAGCAGTACTTC
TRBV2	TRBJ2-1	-	CASSRGTEVVNEQFF	TGTGCCAGCTCACGGGGGACGGAGGTGGTGAATGAGCAGTTCTTC
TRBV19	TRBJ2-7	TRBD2	CASGGGRIYEQYF	TGTGCCAGCGGCGGGGGGCGCATCTACGAGCAGTACTTC
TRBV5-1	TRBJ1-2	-	CASSLAPQGSYGYTF	TGCGCCAGCAGCTTGGCCCCCCAGGGCTCATATGGCTACACCTTC
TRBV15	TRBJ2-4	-	CATSRRTSLGMAKNIQYF	TGTGCCACCAGCAGGCGGACATCTCTTGGGATGGCCAAAAACATTCAGTACTTC
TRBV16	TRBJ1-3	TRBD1	CASSHRDRASGNTIYF	TGTGCCAGCAGCCATCGGGACAGGGCCTCTGGAAACACCATATATTTT
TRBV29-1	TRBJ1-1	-	CSVELWAGTEAFF	TGCAGCGTTGAACTTTGGGCCGGGACAGAAGCTTTCTTT
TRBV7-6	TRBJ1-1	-	CASSLGQGYTEAFF	TGTGCCAGCAGCTTAGGGCAGGGTTACACTGAAGCTTTCTTT
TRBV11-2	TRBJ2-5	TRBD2	CASSLTSGGAETQYF	TGTGCCAGCAGCCTCACTAGCGGGGGGGCAGAGACCCAGTACTTC
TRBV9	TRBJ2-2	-	CASSVEGQSLSGELFF	TGTGCCAGCAGCGTAGAAGGACAGTCCCTGTCCGGGGAGCTGTTTTTT
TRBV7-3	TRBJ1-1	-	CASSRNPAATGNTEAFF	TGTGCCAGCAGTCGCAATCCGGCAGCGACAGGCAACACTGAAGCTTTCTTT
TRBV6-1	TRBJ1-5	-	CASTLEAGGNQPQHF	TGTGCCAGCACCCTGGAGGCAGGGGGCAATCAGCCCCAGCATTTT